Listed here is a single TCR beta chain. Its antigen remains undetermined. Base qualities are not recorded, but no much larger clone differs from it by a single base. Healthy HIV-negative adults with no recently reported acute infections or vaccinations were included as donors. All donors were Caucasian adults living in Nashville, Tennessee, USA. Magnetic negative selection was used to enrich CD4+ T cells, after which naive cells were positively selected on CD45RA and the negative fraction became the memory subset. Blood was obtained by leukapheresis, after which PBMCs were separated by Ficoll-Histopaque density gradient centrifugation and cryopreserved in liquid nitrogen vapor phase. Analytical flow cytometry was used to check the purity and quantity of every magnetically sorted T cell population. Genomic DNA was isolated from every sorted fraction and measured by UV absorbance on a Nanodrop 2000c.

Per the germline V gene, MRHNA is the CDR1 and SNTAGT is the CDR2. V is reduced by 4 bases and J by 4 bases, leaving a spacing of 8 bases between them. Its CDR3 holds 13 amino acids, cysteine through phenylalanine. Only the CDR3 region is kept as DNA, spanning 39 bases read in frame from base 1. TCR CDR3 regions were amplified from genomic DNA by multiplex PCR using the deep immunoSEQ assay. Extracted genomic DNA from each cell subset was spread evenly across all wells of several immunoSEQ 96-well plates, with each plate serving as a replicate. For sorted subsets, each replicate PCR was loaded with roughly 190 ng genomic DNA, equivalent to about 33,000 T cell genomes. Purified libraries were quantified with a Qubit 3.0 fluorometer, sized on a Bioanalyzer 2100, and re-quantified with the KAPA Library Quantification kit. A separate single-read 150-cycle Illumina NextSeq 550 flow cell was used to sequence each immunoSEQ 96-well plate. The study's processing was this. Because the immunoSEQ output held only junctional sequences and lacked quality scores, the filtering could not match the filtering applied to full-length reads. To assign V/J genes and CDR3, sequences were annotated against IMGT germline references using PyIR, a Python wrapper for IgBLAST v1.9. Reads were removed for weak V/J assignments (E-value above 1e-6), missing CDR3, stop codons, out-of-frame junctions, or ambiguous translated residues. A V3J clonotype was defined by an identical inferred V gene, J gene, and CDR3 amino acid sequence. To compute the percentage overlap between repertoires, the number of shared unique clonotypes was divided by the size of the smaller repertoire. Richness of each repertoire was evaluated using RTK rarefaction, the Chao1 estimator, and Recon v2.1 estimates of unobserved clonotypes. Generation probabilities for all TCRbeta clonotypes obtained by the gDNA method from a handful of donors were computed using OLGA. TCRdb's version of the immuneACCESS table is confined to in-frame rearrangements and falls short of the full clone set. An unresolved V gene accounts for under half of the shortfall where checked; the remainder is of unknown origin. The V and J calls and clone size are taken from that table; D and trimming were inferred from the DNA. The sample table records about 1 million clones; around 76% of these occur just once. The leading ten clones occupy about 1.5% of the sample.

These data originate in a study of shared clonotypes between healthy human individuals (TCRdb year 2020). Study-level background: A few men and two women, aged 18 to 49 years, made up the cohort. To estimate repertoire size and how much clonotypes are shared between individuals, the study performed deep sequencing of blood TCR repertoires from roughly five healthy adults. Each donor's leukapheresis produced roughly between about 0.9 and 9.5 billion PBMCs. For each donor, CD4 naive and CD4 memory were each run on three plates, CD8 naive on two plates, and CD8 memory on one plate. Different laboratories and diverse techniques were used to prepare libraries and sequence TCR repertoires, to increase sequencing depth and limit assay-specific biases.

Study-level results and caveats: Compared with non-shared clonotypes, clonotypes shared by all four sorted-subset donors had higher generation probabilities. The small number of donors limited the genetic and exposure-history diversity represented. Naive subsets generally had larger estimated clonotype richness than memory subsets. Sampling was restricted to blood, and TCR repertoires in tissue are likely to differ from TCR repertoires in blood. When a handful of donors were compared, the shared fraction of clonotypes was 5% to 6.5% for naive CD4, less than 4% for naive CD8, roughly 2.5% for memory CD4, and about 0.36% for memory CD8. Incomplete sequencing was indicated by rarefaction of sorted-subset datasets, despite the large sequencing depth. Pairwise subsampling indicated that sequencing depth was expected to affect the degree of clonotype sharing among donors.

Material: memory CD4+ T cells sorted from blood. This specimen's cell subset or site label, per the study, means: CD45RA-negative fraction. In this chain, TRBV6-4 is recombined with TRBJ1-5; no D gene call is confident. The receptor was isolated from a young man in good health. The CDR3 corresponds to CASSGEVNQPQHF. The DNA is TGTGCCAGCAGTGGTGAGGTGAATCAGCCCCAGCATTTT.